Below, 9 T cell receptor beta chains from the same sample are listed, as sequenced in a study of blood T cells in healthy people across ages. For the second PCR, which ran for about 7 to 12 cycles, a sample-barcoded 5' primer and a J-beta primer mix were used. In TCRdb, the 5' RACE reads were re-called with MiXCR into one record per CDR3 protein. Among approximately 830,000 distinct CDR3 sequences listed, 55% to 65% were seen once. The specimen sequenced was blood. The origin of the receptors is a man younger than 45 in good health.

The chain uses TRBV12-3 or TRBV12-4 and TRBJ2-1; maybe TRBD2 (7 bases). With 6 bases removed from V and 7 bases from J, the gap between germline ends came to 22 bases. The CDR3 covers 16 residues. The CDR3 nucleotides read TGTGCCAGCAGCTTCCTTCGTGGCGGGGGCGTGAATGAGCAGTTCTTC. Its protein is CASSFLRGGGVNEQFF.

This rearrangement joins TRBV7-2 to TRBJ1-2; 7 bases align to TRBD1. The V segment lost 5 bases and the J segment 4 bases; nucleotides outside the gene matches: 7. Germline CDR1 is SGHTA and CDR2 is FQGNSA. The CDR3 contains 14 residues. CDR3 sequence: CASSALTGIYGYTF. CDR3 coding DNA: TGTGCCAGCAGCGCCTTGACAGGGATCTATGGCTACACCTTC.

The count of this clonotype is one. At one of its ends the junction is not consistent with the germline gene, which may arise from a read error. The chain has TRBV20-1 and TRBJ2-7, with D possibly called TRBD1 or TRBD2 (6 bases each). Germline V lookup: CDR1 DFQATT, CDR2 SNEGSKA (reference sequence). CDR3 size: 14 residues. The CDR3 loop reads CSARGLGGVYGQYF. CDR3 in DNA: TGCAGTGCTAGGGGCCTGGGGGGCGTATACGGGCAGTACTTC.

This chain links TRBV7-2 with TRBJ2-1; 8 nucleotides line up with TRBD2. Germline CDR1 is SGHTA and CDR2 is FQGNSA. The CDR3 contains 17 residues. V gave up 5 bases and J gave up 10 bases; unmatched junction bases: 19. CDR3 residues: CASSPPRWRGVAEEQFF. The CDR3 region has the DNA TGTGCCAGCAGCCCCCCTAGGTGGCGGGGGGTCGCAGAGGAGCAGTTCTTC.

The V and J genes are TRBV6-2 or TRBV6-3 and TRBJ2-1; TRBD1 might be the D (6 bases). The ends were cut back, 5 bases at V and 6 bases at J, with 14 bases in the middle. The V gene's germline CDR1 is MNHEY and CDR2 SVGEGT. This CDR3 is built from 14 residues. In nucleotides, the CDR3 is TGTGCCAGCAGTCTTACCCGGACAGTCAATGAGCAGTTCTTC. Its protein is CASSLTRTVNEQFF.

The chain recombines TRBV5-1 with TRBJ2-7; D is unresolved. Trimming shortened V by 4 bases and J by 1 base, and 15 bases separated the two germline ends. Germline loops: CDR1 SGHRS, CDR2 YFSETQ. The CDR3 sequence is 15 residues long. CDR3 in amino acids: CASSVTPGQSYEQYF. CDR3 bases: TGCGCCAGCAGCGTTACCCCGGGTCAATCCTACGAGCAGTACTTC. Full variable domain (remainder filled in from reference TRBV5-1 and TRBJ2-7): KAGVTQTPRYLIKTRGQQVTLSCSPISGHRSVSWYQQTPGQGLQFLFEYFSETQRNKGNFPGRFSGRQFSNSRSEMNVSTLELGDSALYLCASSVTPGQSYEQYFGPGTRLTVT.

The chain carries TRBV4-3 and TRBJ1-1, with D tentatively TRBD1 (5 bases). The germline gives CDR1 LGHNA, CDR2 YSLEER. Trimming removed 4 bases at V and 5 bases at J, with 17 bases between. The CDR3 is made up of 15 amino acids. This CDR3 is CASSPEWGPQTEAFF. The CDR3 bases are TGCGCCAGCAGCCCCGAGTGGGGACCCCAGACTGAAGCTTTCTTT.

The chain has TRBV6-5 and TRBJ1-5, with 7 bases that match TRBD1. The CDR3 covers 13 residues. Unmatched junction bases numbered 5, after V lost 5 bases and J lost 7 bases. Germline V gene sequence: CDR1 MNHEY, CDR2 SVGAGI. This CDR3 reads CASSLYRGQPQHF. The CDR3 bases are TGTGCCAGCAGTCTATACAGGGGCCAGCCCCAGCATTTT.

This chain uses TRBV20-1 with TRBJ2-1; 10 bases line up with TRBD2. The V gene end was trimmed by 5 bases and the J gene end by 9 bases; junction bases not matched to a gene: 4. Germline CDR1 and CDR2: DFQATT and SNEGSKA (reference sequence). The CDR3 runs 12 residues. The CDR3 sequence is CSAQRGGPEQFF. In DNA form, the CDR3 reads TGCAGTGCTCAGCGGGGGGGCCCTGAGCAGTTCTTC.